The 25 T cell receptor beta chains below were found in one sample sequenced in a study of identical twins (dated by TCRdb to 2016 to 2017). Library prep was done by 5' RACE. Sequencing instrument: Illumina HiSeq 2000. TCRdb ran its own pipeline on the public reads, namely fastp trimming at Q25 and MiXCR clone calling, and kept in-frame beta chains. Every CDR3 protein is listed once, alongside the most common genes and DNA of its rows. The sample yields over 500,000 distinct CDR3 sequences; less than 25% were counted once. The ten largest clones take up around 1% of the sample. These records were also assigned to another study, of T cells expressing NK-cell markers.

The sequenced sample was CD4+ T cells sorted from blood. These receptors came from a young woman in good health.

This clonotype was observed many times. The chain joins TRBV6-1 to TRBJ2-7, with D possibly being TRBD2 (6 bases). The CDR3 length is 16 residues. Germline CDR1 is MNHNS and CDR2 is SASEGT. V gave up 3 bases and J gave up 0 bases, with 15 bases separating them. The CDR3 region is CASSETGLLNSYEQYF. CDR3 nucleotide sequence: TGTGCCAGCAGTGAGACGGGACTCCTCAACTCCTACGAGCAGTACTTC.

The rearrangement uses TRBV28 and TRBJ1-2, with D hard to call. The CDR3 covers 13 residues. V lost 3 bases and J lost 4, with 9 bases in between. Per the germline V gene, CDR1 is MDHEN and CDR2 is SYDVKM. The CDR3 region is CASSFGRSYGYTF. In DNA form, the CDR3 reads TGTGCCAGCAGTTTCGGACGGTCCTATGGCTACACCTTC.

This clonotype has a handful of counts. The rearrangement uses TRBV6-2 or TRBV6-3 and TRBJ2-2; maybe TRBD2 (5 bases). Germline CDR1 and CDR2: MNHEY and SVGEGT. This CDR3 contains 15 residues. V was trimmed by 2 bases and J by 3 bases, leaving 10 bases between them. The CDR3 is CASSYAGVHTGELFF. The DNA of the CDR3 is TGTGCCAGCAGTTACGCCGGGGTGCACACCGGGGAGCTGTTTTTT.

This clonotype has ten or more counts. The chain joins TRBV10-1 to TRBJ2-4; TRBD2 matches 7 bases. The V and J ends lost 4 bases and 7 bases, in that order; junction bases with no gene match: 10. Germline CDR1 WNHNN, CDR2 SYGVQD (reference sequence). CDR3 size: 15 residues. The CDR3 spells CASSAGGGPTNIQYF. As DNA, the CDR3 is TGCGCCAGCAGTGCGGGGGGAGGGCCGACGAACATTCAGTACTTC.

In DNA, the CDR3 is TGTGCCAGCAGTCATGACAGGGTAATAGGGCAGCCCCAGCATTTT. This sequence encodes CASSHDRVIGQPQHF. The chain employs TRBV27 and TRBJ1-5; 7 positions match TRBD1. Germline CDR1 and CDR2: MNHEY and SMNVEV (reference sequence). Trimming at V came to 5 bases and at J to 7 bases, leaving 11 bases not matched to a gene. The CDR3 spans 15 residues.

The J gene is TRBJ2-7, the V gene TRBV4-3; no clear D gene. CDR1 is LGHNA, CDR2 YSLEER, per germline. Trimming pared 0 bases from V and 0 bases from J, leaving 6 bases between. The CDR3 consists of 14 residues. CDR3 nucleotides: TGCGCCAGCAGCCAAGAGCGGCACTCCTACGAGCAGTACTTC. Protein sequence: CASSQERHSYEQYF.

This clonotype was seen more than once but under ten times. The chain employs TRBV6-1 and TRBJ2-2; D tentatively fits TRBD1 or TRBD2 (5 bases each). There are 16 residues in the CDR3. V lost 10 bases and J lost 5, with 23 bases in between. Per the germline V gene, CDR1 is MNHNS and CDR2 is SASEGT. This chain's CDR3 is CAIKRAAGASTGELFF. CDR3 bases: TGTGCCATTAAGAGAGCCGCCGGGGCCAGTACCGGGGAGCTGTTTTTT.

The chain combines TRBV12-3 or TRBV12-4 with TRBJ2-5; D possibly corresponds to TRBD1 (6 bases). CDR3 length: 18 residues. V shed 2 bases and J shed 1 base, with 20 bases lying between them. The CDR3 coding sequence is TGTGCCAGCAGTTTATATACGACAGGCCTGAAGGCCCAAGAGACCCAGTACTTC. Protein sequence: CASSLYTTGLKAQETQYF.

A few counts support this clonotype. Written as DNA, the CDR3 is TGTGCCAGCAGTTTTCCGAGCTCTGGGGCCAACGTCCTGACTTTC. It codes for CASSFPSSGANVLTF. V and J are TRBV12-3 or TRBV12-4 and TRBJ2-6; no reliable D call. The CDR3 contains 15 residues. V lost 3 bases to trimming and J lost 0 bases, with 6 bases between them.

The CDR3 sequence is CASGRDYRSSYEQYF. The CDR3, as DNA: TGTGCCAGCGGAAGAGACTACCGGAGCTCCTACGAGCAGTACTTC. The chain couples TRBV6-1 to TRBJ2-7, with a tentative D call TRBD2 (5 bases). V lost 8 bases and J lost 0, with 17 bases in between. The CDR3 is made up of 15 amino acids. Germline assignment: CDR1 MNHNS and CDR2 SASEGT.

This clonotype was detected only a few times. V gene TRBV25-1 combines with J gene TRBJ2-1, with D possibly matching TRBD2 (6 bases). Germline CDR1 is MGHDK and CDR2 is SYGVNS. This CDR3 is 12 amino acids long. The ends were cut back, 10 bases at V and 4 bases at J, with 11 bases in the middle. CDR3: CATRRGYNEQFF. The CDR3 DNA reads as TGTGCCACCCGGAGGGGTTACAATGAGCAGTTCTTC.

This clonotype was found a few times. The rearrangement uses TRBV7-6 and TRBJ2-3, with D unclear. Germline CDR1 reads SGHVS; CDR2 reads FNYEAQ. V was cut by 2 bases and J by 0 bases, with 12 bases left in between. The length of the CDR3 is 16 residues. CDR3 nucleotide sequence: TGTGCCAGCAGCTTAAAAGACTCCCTTAGCACAGATACGCAGTATTTT. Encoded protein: CASSLKDSLSTDTQYF.

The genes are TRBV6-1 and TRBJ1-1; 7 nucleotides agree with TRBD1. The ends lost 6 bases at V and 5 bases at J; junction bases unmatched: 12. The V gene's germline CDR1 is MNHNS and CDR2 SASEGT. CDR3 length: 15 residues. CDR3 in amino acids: CASRDRFLSRTEAFF. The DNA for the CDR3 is TGTGCCAGCAGGGACAGGTTTTTGTCGAGGACTGAAGCTTTCTTT.

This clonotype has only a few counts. The CDR3 loop reads CAIGSGLEGRYEQYF. CDR3 DNA sequence: TGTGCCATCGGTTCGGGACTAGAGGGGAGGTACGAGCAGTACTTC. This chain joins TRBV10-3 and TRBJ2-7, with TRBD2 matching 8 bases. The CDR3 spans 15 residues. V was clipped by 8 bases and J by 4 bases; unmatched bases: 13. Germline values: CDR1 ENHRY, CDR2 SYGVKD.

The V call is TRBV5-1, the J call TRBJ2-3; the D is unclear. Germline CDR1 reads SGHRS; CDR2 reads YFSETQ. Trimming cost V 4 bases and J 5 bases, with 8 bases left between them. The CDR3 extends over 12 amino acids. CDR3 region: CASSATIDTQYF. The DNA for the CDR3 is TGCGCCAGCAGCGCAACAATAGATACGCAGTATTTT.

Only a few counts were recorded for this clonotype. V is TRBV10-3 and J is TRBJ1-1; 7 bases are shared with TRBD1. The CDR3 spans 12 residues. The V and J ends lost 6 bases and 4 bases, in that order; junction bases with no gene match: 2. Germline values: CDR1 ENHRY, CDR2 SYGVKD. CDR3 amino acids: CAIRTGFTEAFF. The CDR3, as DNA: TGTGCCATCAGGACAGGGTTCACTGAAGCTTTCTTT.

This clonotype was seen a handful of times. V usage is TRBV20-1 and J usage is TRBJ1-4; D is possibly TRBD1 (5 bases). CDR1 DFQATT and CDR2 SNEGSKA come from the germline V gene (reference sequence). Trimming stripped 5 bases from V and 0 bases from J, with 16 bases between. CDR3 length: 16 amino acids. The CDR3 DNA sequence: TGCAGTGCTGGGCGAGGGGTCCCCTCAACTAATGAAAAACTGTTTTTT. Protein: CSAGRGVPSTNEKLFF.

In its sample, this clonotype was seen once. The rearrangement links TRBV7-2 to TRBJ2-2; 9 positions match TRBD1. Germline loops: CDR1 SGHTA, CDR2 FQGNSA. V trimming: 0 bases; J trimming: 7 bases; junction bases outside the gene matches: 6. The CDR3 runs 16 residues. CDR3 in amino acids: CASSLAGTGIGGELFF. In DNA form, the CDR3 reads TGTGCCAGCAGCTTAGCGGGGACAGGGATTGGCGGGGAGCTGTTTTTT.

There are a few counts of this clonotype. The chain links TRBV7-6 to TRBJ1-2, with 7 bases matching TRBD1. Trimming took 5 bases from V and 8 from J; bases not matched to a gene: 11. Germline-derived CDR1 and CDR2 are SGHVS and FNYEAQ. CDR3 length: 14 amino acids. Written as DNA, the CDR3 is TGTGCCAGCAGCCCCCCTGGACAGGAAAGGGGCTACACCTTC. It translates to CASSPPGQERGYTF.

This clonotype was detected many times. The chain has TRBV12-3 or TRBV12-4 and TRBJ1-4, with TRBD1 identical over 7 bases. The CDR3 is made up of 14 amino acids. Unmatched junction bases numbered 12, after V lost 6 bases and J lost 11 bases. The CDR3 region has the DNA TGTGCCAGCAGCCGGGACAGCTGGGGCAATAAACTGTTTTTT. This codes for CASSRDSWGNKLFF.

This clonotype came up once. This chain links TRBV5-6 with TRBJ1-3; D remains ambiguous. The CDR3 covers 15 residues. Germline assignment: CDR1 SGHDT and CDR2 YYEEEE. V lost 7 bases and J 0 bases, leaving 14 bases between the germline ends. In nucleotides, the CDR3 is TGTGCCAGCGCCCGCGCGCTCCTCTCTGGAAACACCATATATTTT. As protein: CASARALLSGNTIYF.

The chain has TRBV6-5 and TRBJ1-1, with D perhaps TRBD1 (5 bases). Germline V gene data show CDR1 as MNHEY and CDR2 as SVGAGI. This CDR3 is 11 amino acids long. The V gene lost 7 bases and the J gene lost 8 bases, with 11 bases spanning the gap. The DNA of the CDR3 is TGTGCCAGCATGAGATGGGGGGAAGCTTTCTTT. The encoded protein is CASMRWGEAFF.

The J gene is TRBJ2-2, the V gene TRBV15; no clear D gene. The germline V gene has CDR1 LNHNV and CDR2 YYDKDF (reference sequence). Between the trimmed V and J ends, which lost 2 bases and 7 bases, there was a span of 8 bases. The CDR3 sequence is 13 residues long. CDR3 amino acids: CATSRRRSGELFF. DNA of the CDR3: TGTGCCACCAGCAGACGAAGAAGCGGGGAGCTGTTTTTT.

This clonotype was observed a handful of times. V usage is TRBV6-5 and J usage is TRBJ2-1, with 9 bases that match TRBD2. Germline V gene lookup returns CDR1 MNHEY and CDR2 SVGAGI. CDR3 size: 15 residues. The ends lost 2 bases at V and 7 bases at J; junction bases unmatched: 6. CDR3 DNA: TGTGCCAGCAGTTACGTCTCTAGCGGGGTGAATGAGCAGTTCTTC. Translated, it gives CASSYVSSGVNEQFF.

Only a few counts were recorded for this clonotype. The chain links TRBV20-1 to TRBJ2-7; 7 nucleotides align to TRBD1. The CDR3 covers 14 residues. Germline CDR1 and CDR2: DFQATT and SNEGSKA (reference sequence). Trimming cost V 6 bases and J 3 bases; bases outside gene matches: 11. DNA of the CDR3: TGCAGTGCGACAGGGACAAATTCCGACTACGAGCAGTACTTC. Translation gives CSATGTNSDYEQYF.